This TCR beta chain was found in a study of molecular identifiers for immune sequencing clone quantification. TCRdb reprocessed the PCR reads via MiXCR and lists one record per CDR3 protein. This sample has approximately 670,000 distinct CDR3 sequences, with 15% to 20% found just once. This CDR3 region has 19 residues. Trimming removed 0 bases at V and 6 bases at J, with 21 bases between. The germline gives CDR1 MRHNA, CDR2 SNTAGT. The table lists this clonotype with a few counts. The origin of this receptor is a human donor in good health. Some libraries in this study had Jurkat cell RNA spiked in. The sample taken for sequencing was naive CD8+ T cells from blood, with Jurkat cell RNA spiked in. Subset defined: FACS-sorted CD8+CD4-CCR7+CD45RA+ naive T cells. The rearrangement uses TRBV6-4 and TRBJ1-6; D remains ambiguous. CDR3 in DNA: TGTGCCAGCAGTGACTCGAGCCGGAAGCGGGCAGCACCTAATTCACCCCTCCACTTT. It codes for CASSDSSRKRAAPNSPLHF.